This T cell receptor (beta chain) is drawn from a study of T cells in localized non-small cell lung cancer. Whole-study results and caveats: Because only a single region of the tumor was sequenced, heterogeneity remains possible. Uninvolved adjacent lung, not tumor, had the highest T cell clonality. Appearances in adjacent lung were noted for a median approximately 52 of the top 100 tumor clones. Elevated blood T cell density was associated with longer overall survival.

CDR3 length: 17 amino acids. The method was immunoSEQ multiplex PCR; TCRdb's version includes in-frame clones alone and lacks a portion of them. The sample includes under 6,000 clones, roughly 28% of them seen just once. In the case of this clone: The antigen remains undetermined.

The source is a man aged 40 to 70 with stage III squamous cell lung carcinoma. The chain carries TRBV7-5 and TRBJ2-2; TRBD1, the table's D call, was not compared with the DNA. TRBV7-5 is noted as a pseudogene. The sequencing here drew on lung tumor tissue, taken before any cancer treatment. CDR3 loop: CASSPKMTGANTGELFF. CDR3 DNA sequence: TGTGCCAGCAGCCCCAAGATGACAGGGGCGAACACCGGGGAGCTGTTTTTT.